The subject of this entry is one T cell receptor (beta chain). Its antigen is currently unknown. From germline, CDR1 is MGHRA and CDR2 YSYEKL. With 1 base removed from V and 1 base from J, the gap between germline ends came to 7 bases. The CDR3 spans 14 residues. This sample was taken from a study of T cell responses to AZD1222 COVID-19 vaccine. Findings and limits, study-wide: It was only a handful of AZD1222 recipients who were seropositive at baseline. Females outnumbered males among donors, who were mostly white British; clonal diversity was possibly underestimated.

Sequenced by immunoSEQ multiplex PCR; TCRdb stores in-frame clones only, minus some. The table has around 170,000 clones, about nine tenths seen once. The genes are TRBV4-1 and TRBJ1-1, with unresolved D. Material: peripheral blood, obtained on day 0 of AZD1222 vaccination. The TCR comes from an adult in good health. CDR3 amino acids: CASSQGSGNTEAFF. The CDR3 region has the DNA TGCGCCAGCAGCCAAGGTTCGGGGAACACTGAAGCTTTCTTT.